A single sample gave rise to the 3 T cell receptor beta chains below, sequenced in a study of vaccination and CD4 T cells after COVID-19. Noted treatment: 10-day PBMC culture with coronavirus spike peptide pools or control peptides (ViraFEST assay). No antigen has been assigned to these receptors. Cultured CD4+ T-cell DNA underwent Oncomine TCR Beta short-read sequencing. Each CDR3 protein gets one entry after TCRdb re-called the PCR reads with MiXCR. The sample records 10,000 or so distinct CDR3 sequences, 26% being singletons. Sample: CD4+ T cells from blood, cultured in vitro, taken before SARS-CoV-2 vaccination. The receptors originated from a human donor who received a COVID-19 vaccine.

The J gene is TRBJ1-1, the V gene TRBV10-3, with 7 bases aligning to TRBD1. Germline CDR1 and CDR2: ENHRY and SYGVKD. The CDR3 consists of 14 residues. V was pared by 4 bases and J by 1 base, with 3 bases of the junction left unmatched. The CDR3 DNA reads as TGTGCCATCAGTGGGGACAGCACGAACACTGAAGCTTTCTTT. It specifies CAISGDSTNTEAFF.

A few counts support this clonotype. The chain joins TRBV12-3 or TRBV12-4 to TRBJ2-1; D perhaps matches TRBD1 (5 bases). Trimming stripped 7 bases from V and 10 bases from J, with 8 bases between. The CDR3 has 10 amino acids. CDR3 DNA: TGTGCCAGCAAATCAGGGGAGCAGTTCTTC. It is translated as CASKSGEQFF.

The rearrangement uses TRBV7-9 and TRBJ1-2; 7 nucleotides align to TRBD1. The CDR3 spans 16 residues. Germline CDR1 reads SEHNR; CDR2 reads FQNEAQ (reference sequence). The junction had 12 bases not matched to a gene; V was cut back by 4 bases and J by 4 bases. This CDR3 reads CASSSTGARGGYGYTF. Written as DNA, the CDR3 is TGTGCCAGCAGCTCTACAGGGGCCAGGGGAGGCTATGGCTACACCTTC.